Each of the 20 T cell receptor beta chains below was sequenced from the same sample in a study of low-dose radiotherapy and immunotherapy resistance in tumors. TRAV- and TRBV-specific primers, spanning alpha and beta chains, primed first-strand cDNA. The authors amplified TCRs for about 20 PCR cycles with a constant-region primer and a V-primer adapter. TCRdb independently ran MiXCR on the reads; one entry per CDR3 protein. The sample has about 60,000 distinct CDR3 sequences; almost 25% are singletons. Time point given: before trial treatment. Sample: PBMCs, taken before treatment. The receptors originated from a male donor with prostate cancer.

The rearrangement uses TRBV7-9 and TRBJ2-7; 9 bases map to TRBD1. Germline V gene data show CDR1 as SEHNR and CDR2 as FQNEAQ (reference sequence). The length of the CDR3 is 15 residues. V gave up 5 bases and J gave up 3 bases; unmatched junction bases: 8. CDR3 sequence: CASSNSGTGSYEQYF. The DNA of the CDR3 is TGTGCCAGCAGCAACTCCGGGACAGGGAGCTACGAGCAGTACTTC.

This chain joins TRBV28 and TRBJ2-5; 9 bases are a match to TRBD2. Germline assignment: CDR1 MDHEN and CDR2 SYDVKM. V lost 4 bases, J lost 2 bases, and 5 bases stayed unmatched. CDR3 length: 15 amino acids. The CDR3 DNA reads TGTGCCAGCAGTTCCTCTAGCGGGAATCAAGAGACCCAGTACTTC. As protein: CASSSSSGNQETQYF.

There are many counts of this clonotype. The rearrangement links TRBV11-2 to TRBJ2-1, with 9 bases identical to TRBD2. The CDR3 consists of 13 residues. Germline trimming cut 8 bases from V and 7 bases from J; bases unmatched to any gene: 6. CDR1 and CDR2 from the germline V gene are SGHAT and FQNNGV. This CDR3 reads CASRPTSGNEQFF. The DNA for the CDR3 is TGTGCCAGCCGGCCGACTAGCGGTAATGAGCAGTTCTTC.

This clonotype has ten or more counts. This rearrangement joins TRBV2 to TRBJ2-1; D gene ambiguous. The CDR3 contains 14 residues. Germline CDR1 is SNHLY and CDR2 is FYNNEI. Trimming pared 7 bases from V and 3 bases from J, leaving 13 bases between. CDR3 region: CASKGRTGYNEQFF. In DNA, the CDR3 is TGTGCCAGCAAGGGCCGGACGGGCTACAATGAGCAGTTCTTC.

Ten or more counts support this clonotype. This chain connects TRBV11-2 to TRBJ2-3, with no clear D. From germline, CDR1 is SGHAT and CDR2 FQNNGV. Trimming cost V 5 bases and J 2 bases, with 11 bases left between them. The CDR3 sequence is 14 residues long. This CDR3 is CASSLGRSTDTQYF. The CDR3 bases are TGTGCCAGCAGCCTTGGACGGTCCACAGATACGCAGTATTTT.

This clonotype was picked up a small number of times. The chain carries TRBV6-8 and TRBJ1-1; weak D call: TRBD1 (6 bases). The germline gives CDR1 MNHGY, CDR2 SAAAGT. This CDR3 spans 16 amino acids. Deletions cut 2 bases from V and 4 bases from J, with 17 bases between. Here the CDR3 reads CASSYTSRGGGTEAFF. CDR3 bases: TGTGCCAGCAGTTACACAAGTCGAGGGGGGGGCACTGAAGCTTTCTTT.

This clonotype was observed at least ten times. The rearrangement joins TRBV28 to TRBJ1-4; TRBD1 matches 7 bases. The V gene end was trimmed by 6 bases and the J gene end by 8 bases; junction bases not matched to a gene: 12. This CDR3 spans 15 amino acids. Germline V gives CDR1 MDHEN, CDR2 SYDVKM. The CDR3 nucleotides are TGTGCCAGCAGCAAAAGACAGGGATGGGGCGAAAAACTGTTTTTT. It translates to CASSKRQGWGEKLFF.

The V and J genes are TRBV11-2 and TRBJ2-7, with D possibly matching TRBD1 (5 bases). Germline V gives CDR1 SGHAT, CDR2 FQNNGV. Trimming stripped 5 bases from V and 4 bases from J, with 18 bases between. CDR3 length equals 15 residues. CDR3 in amino acids: CASSQLGRASYEQYF. Here the CDR3 DNA reads TGTGCCAGCAGCCAGCTCGGCAGGGCGAGTTACGAGCAGTACTTC.

This clonotype appeared many times. V gene TRBV6-1 combines with J gene TRBJ2-1; 12 bases line up with TRBD2. The CDR3 has 17 amino acids. The V and J ends lost 0 bases and 9 bases, in that order; junction bases with no gene match: 9. Germline lookup yields CDR1 MNHNS and CDR2 SASEGT. The chain's CDR3 is CASSEARLAGVSAEQFF. CDR3 coding DNA: TGTGCCAGCAGTGAAGCGAGACTAGCGGGGGTCTCCGCTGAGCAGTTCTTC.

This chain connects TRBV20-1 to TRBJ2-2; 7 bases match TRBD2. Germline CDR1 reads DFQATT; CDR2 reads SNEGSKA (reference sequence). The CDR3 loop spans 15 amino acids. The junction had 9 bases not matched to a gene; V was cut back by 3 bases and J by 5 bases. The CDR3 DNA reads TGCAGTGCTAGTTTGGCGGGGGTGGGAACCGGGGAGCTGTTTTTT. It codes for CSASLAGVGTGELFF.

The rearrangement joins TRBV7-9 to TRBJ2-3; D is unresolved. This CDR3 contains 14 residues. The V gene lost 1 base and the J gene lost 1 base, with 6 bases spanning the gap. In germline, CDR1 is SEHNR, CDR2 FQNEAQ (reference sequence). CDR3 in amino acids: CASSLGRGTDTQYF. The CDR3 DNA follows: TGTGCCAGCAGCTTAGGTCGGGGCACAGATACGCAGTATTTT.

V and J are TRBV7-2 and TRBJ2-7, with D possibly matching TRBD2 (6 bases). The CDR3 consists of 15 residues. CDR1 SGHTA and CDR2 FQGNSA come from the germline V gene. V was shortened by 3 bases and J by 0 bases, with 12 bases between the two germline ends. Written as DNA, the CDR3 is TGTGCCAGCAGCTTTTCAGGGACTGGCTCCTACGAGCAGTACTTC. Translated, it gives CASSFSGTGSYEQYF.

This clonotype occurred many times. J is TRBJ1-5 and V is TRBV28, with D possibly TRBD1 on 5 matching bases. The V and J ends lost 3 bases and 0 bases respectively, with 9 bases between them. CDR1 MDHEN and CDR2 SYDVKM come from the germline V gene. CDR3 length: 15 amino acids. CDR3 in DNA: TGTGCCAGCAGTTTCGGGGGAGATAGCAATCAGCCCCAGCATTTT. This gives the protein CASSFGGDSNQPQHF. Drawing the rest from reference TRBV28 and TRBJ1-5, the complete variable domain is DVKVTQSSRYLVKRTGEKVFLECVQDMDHENMFWYRQDPGLGLRLIYFSYDVKMKEKGDIPEGYSVSREKKERFSLILESASTNQTSMYLCASSFGGDSNQPQHFGDGTRLSIL.

J is TRBJ2-3 and V is TRBV28; D uncertain. This CDR3 has 14 amino acids. V lost 3 bases to trimming and J lost 2 bases, with 9 bases between them. Germline assignment: CDR1 MDHEN and CDR2 SYDVKM. The CDR3 DNA reads TGTGCCAGCAGTTTTAGTACGGCCACAGATACGCAGTATTTT. Amino acids: CASSFSTATDTQYF.

This clonotype was seen more than once but under ten times. This chain uses TRBV10-3 with TRBJ2-2; tentative D call: TRBD2 (6 bases). The CDR3 has 15 amino acids. The V gene lost 3 bases and the J gene lost 5 bases, with 13 bases spanning the gap. Germline assignment: CDR1 ENHRY and CDR2 SYGVKD. The CDR3 protein is CAISDEDYQTGELFF. The CDR3 nucleotides are TGTGCCATCAGTGATGAGGACTACCAAACCGGGGAGCTGTTTTTT.

The chain is built from TRBV13 and TRBJ2-3; the match to TRBD2 covers 8 bases. This CDR3 region has 15 residues. J gave up 6 bases and V 4 bases, and 9 bases lay outside the gene matches. In germline, CDR1 is PRHDT, CDR2 FYEKMQ (reference sequence). CDR3 loop: CASSSPSGPGDTQYF. The DNA for the CDR3 is TGTGCCAGCAGCTCCCCTAGCGGGCCGGGGGATACGCAGTATTTT.

On this clonotype: This probably arose from a read error, given a far larger clone one base away. The rearrangement joins TRBV6-6 to TRBJ2-1; D is unclear. In germline, CDR1 is MNHNY, CDR2 SVGAGI (reference sequence). The V end lost 4 bases, the J end lost 10 bases, and 17 bases lay between the germline ends. This CDR3 is 14 amino acids long. The CDR3: CASSWAGPVGEQFF. The CDR3 DNA follows: TGTGCCAGCAGTTGGGCAGGCCCGGTGGGGGAGCAGTTCTTC.

This clonotype was seen a single time. This sequence is one base from a far larger clone and is likely a read error. The chain has TRBV14 and TRBJ2-4; D is possibly TRBD1 or TRBD2 (5 bases each). Trimming stripped 3 bases from V and 13 bases from J, with 16 bases between. The CDR3 extends over 13 amino acids. Germline CDR1 and CDR2: SGHDN and FVKESK. CDR3 bases: TGTGCCAGCAGCCACACTGGGACGAGGGAGCAGTACTTC. Translation: CASSHTGTREQYF.

This clonotype was recorded at least ten times. The chain links TRBV20-1 to TRBJ2-5; the D gene is possibly TRBD1 (6 bases). Germline V lookup: CDR1 DFQATT, CDR2 SNEGSKA (reference sequence). Trimming left V 0 bases short and J 5 bases short, with 19 bases between. This CDR3 has 16 amino acids. CDR3 in amino acids: CSAREQGIKFLETQYF. As DNA, the CDR3 is TGCAGTGCTAGAGAACAGGGTATAAAGTTTTTGGAGACCCAGTACTTC.

The genes are TRBV6-6 and TRBJ2-7; the match to TRBD1 covers 12 bases. CDR3 length equals 15 residues. The trim removed 8 bases at V and 3 bases at J, leaving 8 bases unmatched. CDR1 and CDR2 from the germline V gene are MNHNY and SVGAGI (reference sequence). CDR3 sequence: CASRGTGGIFYEQYF. The CDR3 nucleotides read TGTGCCAGCCGTGGGACAGGGGGCATTTTCTACGAGCAGTACTTC.